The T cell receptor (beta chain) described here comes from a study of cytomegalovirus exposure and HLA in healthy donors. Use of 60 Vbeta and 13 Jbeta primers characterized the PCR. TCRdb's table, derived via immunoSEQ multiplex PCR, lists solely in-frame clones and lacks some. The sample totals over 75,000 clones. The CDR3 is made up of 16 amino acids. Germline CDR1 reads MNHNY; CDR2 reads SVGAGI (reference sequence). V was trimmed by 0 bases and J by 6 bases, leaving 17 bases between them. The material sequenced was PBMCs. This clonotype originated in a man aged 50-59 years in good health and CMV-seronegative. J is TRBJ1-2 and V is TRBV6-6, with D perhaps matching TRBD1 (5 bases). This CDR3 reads CASSYSITGRRDGYTF. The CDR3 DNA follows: TGTGCCAGCAGTTACTCGATCACGGGGCGGAGGGATGGCTACACCTTC.